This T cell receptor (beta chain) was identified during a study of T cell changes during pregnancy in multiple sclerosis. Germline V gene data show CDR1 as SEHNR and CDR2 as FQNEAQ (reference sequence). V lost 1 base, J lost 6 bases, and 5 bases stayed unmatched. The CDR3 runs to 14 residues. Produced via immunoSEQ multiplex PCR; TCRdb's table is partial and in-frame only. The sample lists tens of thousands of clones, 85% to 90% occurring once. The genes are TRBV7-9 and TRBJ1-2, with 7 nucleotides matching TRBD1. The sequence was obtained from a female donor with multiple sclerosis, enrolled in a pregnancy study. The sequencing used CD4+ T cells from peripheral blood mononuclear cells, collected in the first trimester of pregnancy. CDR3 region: CASSLERQGHGYTF. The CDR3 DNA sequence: TGTGCCAGCAGCTTAGAACGACAGGGCCATGGCTACACCTTC.